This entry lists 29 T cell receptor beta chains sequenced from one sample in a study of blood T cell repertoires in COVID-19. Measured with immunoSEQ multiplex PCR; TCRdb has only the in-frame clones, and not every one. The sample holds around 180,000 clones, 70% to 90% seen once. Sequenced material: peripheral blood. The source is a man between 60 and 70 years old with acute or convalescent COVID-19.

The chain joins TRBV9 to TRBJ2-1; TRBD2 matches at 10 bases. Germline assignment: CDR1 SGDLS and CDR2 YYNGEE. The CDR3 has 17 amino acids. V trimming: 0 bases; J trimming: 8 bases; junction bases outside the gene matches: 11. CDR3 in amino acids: CASSVAVLAGVNDEQFF. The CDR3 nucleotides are TGTGCCAGCAGCGTAGCCGTGCTAGCGGGAGTCAACGATGAGCAGTTCTTC.

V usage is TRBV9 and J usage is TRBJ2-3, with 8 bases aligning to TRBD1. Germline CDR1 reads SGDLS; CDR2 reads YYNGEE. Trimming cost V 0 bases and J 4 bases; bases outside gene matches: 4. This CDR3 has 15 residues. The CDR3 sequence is CASSVAGGLADTQYF. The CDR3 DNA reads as TGTGCCAGCAGCGTAGCAGGGGGCTTGGCAGATACGCAGTATTTT.

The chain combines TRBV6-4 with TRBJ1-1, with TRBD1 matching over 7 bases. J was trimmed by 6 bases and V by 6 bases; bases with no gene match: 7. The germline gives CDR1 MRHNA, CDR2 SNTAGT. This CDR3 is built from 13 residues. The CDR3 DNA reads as TGTGCCAGCAGCCGAATTCAGGGGGCTGAAGCTTTCTTT. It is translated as CASSRIQGAEAFF.

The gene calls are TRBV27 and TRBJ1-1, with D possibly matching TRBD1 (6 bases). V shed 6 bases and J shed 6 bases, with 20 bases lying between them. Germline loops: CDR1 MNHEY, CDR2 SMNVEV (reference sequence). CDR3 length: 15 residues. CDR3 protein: CASRHGQSYTAEAFF. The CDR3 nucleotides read TGTGCCAGCAGGCATGGACAGTCCTATACCGCTGAAGCTTTCTTT.

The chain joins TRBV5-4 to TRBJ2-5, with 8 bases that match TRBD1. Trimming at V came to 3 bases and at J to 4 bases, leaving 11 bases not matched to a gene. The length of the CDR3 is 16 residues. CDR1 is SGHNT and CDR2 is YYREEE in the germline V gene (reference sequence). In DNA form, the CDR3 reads TGTGCCAGCAGCTCTGGACAGGGTCGAAGGCGAGAGACCCAGTACTTC. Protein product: CASSSGQGRRRETQYF.

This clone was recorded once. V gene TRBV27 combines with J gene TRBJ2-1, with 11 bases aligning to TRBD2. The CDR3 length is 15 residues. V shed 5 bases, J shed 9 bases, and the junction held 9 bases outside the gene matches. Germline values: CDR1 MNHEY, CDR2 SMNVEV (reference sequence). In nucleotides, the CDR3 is TGTGCCAGCAGTCGAACTAGCGGGAGCCTCCCTGAGCAGTTCTTC. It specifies CASSRTSGSLPEQFF.

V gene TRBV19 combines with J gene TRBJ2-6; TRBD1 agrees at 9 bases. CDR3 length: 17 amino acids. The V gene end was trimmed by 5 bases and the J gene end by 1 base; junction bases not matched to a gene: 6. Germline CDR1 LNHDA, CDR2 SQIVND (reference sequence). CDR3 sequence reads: CASSYRTGVSGANVLTF. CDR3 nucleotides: TGTGCCAGTAGTTATCGGACAGGGGTATCTGGGGCCAACGTCCTGACTTTC.

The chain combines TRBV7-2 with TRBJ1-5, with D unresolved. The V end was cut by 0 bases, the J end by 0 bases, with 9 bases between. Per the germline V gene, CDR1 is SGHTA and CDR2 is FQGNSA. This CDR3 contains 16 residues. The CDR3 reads CASSLAAGNSNQPQHF. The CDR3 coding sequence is TGTGCCAGCAGCTTAGCGGCAGGCAATAGCAATCAGCCCCAGCATTTT.

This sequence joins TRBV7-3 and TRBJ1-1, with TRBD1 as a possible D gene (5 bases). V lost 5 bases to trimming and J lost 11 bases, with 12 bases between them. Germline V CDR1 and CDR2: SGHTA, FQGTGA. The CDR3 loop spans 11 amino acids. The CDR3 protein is CASSAGEGAFF. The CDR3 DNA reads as TGTGCCAGCAGCGCTGGGGAGGGGGCTTTCTTT. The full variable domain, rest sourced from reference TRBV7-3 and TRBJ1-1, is GAGVSQTPSNKVTEKGKYVELRCDPISGHTALYWYRQSLGQGPEFLIYFQGTGAADDSGLPNDRFFAVRPEGSVSTLKIQRTERGDSAVYLCASSAGEGAFFGQGTRLTVV.

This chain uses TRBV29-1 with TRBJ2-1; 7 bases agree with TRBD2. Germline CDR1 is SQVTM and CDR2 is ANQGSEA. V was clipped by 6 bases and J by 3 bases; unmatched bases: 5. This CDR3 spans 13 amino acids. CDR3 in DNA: TGCAGCGTGACCCGGGACTACTACAATGAGCAGTTCTTC. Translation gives CSVTRDYYNEQFF.

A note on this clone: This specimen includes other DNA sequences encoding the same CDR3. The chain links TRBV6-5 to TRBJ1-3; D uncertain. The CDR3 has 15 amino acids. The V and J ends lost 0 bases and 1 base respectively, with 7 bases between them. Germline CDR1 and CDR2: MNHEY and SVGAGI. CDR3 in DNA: TGTGCCAGCAGTTACTCGAGAGTGTCTGGAAACACCATATATTTT. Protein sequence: CASSYSRVSGNTIYF.

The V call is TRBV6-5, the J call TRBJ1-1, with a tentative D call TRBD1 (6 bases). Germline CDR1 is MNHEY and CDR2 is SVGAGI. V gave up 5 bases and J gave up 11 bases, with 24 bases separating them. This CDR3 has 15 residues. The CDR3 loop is CASSPVWGPRGRAFF. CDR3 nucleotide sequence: TGTGCCAGCAGTCCCGTTTGGGGGCCCAGAGGTCGGGCTTTCTTT.

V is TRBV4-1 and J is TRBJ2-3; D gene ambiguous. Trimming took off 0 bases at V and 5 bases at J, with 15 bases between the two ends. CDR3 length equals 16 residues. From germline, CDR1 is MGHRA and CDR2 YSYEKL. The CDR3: CASSQDLGHAGDTQYF. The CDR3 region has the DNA TGCGCCAGCAGCCAAGATCTAGGCCACGCCGGAGATACGCAGTATTTT.

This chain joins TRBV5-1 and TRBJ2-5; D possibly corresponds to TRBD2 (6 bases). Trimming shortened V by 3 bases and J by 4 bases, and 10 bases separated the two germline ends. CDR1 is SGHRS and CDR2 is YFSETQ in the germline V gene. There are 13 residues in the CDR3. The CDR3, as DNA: TGCGCCAGCAGCTCTGGACTACTAGAGACCCAGTACTTC. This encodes CASSSGLLETQYF.

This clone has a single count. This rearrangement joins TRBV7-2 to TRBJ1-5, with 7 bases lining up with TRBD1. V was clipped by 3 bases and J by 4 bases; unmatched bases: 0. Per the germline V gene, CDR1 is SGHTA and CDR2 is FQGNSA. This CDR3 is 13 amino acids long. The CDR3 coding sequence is TGTGCCAGCAGCTTGACAGGGAATCAGCCCCAGCATTTT. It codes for CASSLTGNQPQHF.

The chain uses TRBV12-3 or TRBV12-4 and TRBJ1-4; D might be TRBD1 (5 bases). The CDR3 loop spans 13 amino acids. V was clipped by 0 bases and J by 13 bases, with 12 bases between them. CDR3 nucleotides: TGTGCCAGCAGTTTAGCGGGAGGGGACGTACTGTTTTTT. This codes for CASSLAGGDVLFF.

The CDR3 loop reads CASSYSRVGPNTEAFF. DNA of the CDR3: TGTGCCAGCAGTTACTCGAGGGTAGGACCGAACACTGAAGCTTTCTTT. This rearrangement joins TRBV6-5 to TRBJ1-1; D not certain. Between the trimmed V and J ends, which lost 0 bases and 1 base, there was a span of 12 bases. CDR3 length: 16 amino acids. CDR1 is MNHEY, CDR2 SVGAGI, per germline.

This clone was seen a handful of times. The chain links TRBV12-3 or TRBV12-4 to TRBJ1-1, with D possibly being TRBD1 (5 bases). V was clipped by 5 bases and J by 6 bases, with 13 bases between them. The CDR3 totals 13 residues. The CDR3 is CASSLRDVAEAFF. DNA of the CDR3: TGTGCCAGCAGTCTCAGGGATGTGGCTGAAGCTTTCTTT.

This chain's CDR3 is CASSKGEGPDTQYF. The CDR3 nucleotides are TGTGCCAGCAGCAAAGGGGAGGGACCAGATACGCAGTATTTT. The V call is TRBV21-1, the J call TRBJ2-3; TRBD2 was called by the table and not checked on the DNA. TRBV21-1 is a pseudogene locus. The CDR3 covers 14 residues.

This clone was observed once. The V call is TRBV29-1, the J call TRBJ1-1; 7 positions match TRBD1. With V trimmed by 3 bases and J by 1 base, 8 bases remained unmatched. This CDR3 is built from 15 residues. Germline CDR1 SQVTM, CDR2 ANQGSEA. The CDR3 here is CSVDPLGTANTEAFF. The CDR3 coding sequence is TGCAGCGTTGACCCCCTAGGGACAGCGAACACTGAAGCTTTCTTT. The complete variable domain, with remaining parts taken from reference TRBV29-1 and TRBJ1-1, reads SAVISQKPSRDICQRGTSLTIQCQVDSQVTMMFWYRQQPGQSLTLIATANQGSEATYESGFVIDKFPISRPNLTFSTLTVSNMSPEDSSIYLCSVDPLGTANTEAFFGQGTRLTVV.

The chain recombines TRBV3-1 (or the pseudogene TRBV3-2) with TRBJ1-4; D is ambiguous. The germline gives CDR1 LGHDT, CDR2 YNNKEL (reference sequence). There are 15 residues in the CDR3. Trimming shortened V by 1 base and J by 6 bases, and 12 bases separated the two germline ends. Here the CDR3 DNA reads TGTGCCAGCAGCCAAGGCTGGTCACGGGATGAAAAACTGTTTTTT. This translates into CASSQGWSRDEKLFF.

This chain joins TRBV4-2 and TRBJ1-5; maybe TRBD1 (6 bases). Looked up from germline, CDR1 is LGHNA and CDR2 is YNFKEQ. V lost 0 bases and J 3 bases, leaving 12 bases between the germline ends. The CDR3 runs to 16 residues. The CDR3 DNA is TGTGCCAGCAGCCAAGACCCGGACAGTTACAATCAGCCCCAGCATTTT. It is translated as CASSQDPDSYNQPQHF.

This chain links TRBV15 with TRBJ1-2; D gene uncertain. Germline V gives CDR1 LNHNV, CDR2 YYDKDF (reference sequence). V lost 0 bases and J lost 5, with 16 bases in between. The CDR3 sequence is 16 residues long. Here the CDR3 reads CATSRDSSAAKYGYTF. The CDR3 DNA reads TGTGCCACCAGCAGAGATTCGTCCGCGGCCAAGTATGGCTACACCTTC.

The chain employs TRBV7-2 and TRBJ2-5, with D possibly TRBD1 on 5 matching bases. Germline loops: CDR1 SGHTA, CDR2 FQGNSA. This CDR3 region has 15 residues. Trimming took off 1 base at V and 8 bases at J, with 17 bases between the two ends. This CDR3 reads CASSLVDSPTTTQYF. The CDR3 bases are TGTGCCAGCAGCTTAGTTGACAGCCCCACGACAACCCAGTACTTC.

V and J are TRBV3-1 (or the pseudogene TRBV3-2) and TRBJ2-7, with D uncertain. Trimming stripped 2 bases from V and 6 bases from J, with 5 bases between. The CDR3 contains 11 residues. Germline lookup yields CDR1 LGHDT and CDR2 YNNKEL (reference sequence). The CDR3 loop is CASSQYVEQYF. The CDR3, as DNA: TGTGCCAGCAGCCAATATGTCGAGCAGTACTTC.

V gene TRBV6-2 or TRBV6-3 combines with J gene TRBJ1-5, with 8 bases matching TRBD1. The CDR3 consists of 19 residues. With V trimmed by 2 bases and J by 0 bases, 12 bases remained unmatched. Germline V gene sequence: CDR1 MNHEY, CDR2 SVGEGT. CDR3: CASSYLPGQGPNSNQPQHF. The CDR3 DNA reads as TGTGCCAGCAGTTACCTCCCCGGACAGGGACCAAATAGCAATCAGCCCCAGCATTTT.

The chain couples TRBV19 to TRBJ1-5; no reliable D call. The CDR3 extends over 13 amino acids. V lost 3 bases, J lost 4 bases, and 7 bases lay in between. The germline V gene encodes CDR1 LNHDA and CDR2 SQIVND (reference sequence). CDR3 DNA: TGTGCCAGTAGTATTAAAAAAAATCAGCCCCAGCATTTT. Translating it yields CASSIKKNQPQHF.

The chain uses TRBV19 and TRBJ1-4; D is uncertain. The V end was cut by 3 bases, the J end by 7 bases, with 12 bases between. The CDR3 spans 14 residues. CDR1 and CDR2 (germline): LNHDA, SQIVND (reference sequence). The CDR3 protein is CASSIAEVGEKLFF. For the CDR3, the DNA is TGTGCCAGTAGTATCGCGGAAGTGGGTGAAAAACTGTTTTTT.

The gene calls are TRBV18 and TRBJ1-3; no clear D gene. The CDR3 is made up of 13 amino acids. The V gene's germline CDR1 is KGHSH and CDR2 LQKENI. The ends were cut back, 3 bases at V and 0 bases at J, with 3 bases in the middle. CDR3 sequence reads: CASSPSSGNTIYF. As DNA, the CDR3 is TGTGCCAGCTCACCGAGCTCTGGAAACACCATATATTTT.